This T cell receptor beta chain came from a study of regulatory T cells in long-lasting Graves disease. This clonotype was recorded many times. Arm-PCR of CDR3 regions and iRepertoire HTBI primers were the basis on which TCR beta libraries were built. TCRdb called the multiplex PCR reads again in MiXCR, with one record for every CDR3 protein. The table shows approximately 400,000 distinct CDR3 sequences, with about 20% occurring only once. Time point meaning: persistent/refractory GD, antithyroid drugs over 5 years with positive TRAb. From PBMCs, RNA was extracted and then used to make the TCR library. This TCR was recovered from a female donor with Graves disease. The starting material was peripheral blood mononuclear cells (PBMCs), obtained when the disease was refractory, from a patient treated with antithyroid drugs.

This CDR3 is CASSRQGLSYEQYF. CDR3 DNA sequence: TGTGCCAGCAGTCGACAGGGGCTCTCCTACGAGCAGTACTTC. J is TRBJ2-7 and V is TRBV6-1, with 8 bases that match TRBD1. This CDR3 has 14 amino acids. J was trimmed by 0 bases and V by 5 bases; bases with no gene match: 3. The V gene's germline CDR1 is MNHNS and CDR2 SASEGT.